This T cell receptor beta chain was captured by sequencing in a study of blood T cells in healthy people across ages (dated by TCRdb to between 2014 and 2017). The study in broad terms: Template switching captured roughly one uniquely barcoded TCR beta cDNA molecule per two T cells in model experiments. To track age-related changes in TCR beta repertoire diversity, the study relied on deep sequencing normalized with unique cDNA molecular identifiers. Four age groups were formed from the donors: young (average about 16 years), middle-aged (more than 35), aged (approximately 60) and long-lived (around 82). To avoid experimental bias, donors of different ages were distributed randomly across sequencing lanes. The study analyzed two additional independent replicas of 1 million unique cDNA reads from the same blood draw for two donors, one aged 18 to 29 and one aged 80 or older. Study-wide findings and limitations: Since profiling was done on bulk unsorted PBMCs, naive and antigen-experienced compartments could not be conclusively compared. Donor CMV infection status was unknown, potentially confounding age-related changes in expanded clonotypes. Estimates of total diversity from one million sequenced T cells were regarded as lower bounds and underestimates. Compared with the aged group, more naive CD4+ T cells, fewer expanded clones and increased TCR diversity were shown by the long-lived group, suggesting age selection. Observed TCR beta diversity per million T cells fell roughly linearly with age, and a significant reduction was already apparent by age roughly 40. A strong correlation was found between observed TCR beta diversity and the percentage of naive T cells measured by flow cytometry.

The library relied on 5' RACE. These reads were obtained on an Illumina HiSeq 2500. The second PCR ran for roughly 7 to 11 cycles and used a J-beta primer mix along with a sample-barcoded 5' primer. A template-switch 5' adaptor carrying 12 random nucleotides introduced a unique molecular identifier onto each TCR beta cDNA molecule. Each sample yielded at least 3 million CDR3-containing paired-end reads. First-strand cDNA was synthesized from all RNA with the Mint cDNA synthesis kit, primed by a TRBC-specific oligonucleotide. After uracil-DNA glycosylase treatment, a first 18-cycle PCR used universal primers M1SS and BC2_uni_R on all cDNA. The authors processed their data as follows. Each sample was normalized by randomly selecting 1 million high-quality reads, each carrying a distinct molecular identifier. Reads sharing molecular identifiers were discarded rather than binned into consensus sequences. MiTCR, set to a Q25 quality threshold and the strictest error-elimination algorithm, was used for CDR3 identification, clonotype clustering and error correction. A nonparametric unseen species model using Euler transformation provided a lower-bound estimate of total TCR beta diversity. The public reads were run again by TCRdb, first through fastp at Q25 and then through MiXCR, and only productive beta chains were kept. All rows with the same CDR3 protein become a single entry with the most common DNA and genes. The V and J calls were determined by TCRdb, not by the authors. Recorded for this sample are some 710,000 distinct CDR3 sequences; around half of them occurred a single time. Around 18% of the sample comes from the top ten.

Donors were a few dozen systemically healthy Caucasian individuals from Russia aged roughly 6 to 95 years. Ten milliliters of peripheral blood were drawn from each donor into EDTA-treated Vacutainer tubes. Ficoll-Paque density-gradient centrifugation was used to isolate PBMCs, with at least 6.5 million per sample. Trizol reagent was used to extract total RNA from the PBMCs, yielding at least 5 micrograms per sample. For every donor, flow cytometry on a PBMC aliquot measured the percentage of naive CD45RAhigh/CD27high T cells. Worth noting for this clonotype: Its antigen remains undetermined. Nothing much larger sits one base from this clone, and base qualities are not available.

Reading the germline V gene gives CDR1 MNHEY and CDR2 SVGAGI. Between the V and J ends, shortened by 6 bases and 4 bases respectively, the junction contains 10 bases. The CDR3 spans 12 residues, from the cysteine through the phenylalanine. Here the CDR3 DNA is all that survives: 36 bases in frame from base 1. Sequencing was done on a sample of blood. This TCR was sampled from an elderly man in good health. The receptor chain draws on TRBV6-5 and TRBJ2-7; possibly the D gene is TRBD1, per 6 matching bases. The CDR3 region reads CASRHQGYEQYF. The base sequence is TGTGCCAGCAGGCACCAGGGGTACGAGCAGTACTTC.